This T cell receptor beta chain was recovered during a study of shared clonotypes between healthy human individuals. Overall study context: The study used three CD4 naive, three CD4 memory, two CD8 naive and one CD8 memory plate per donor. Findings of the study overall: On the whole, naive subsets had larger estimated richness than memory subsets had.

As concerns this clone: What it binds is unknown.

Those who donated, Caucasian adults without exception, all lived in Nashville, Tennessee. Each cell subset's genomic DNA was divided evenly among several immunoSEQ plates. TCRdb's table, derived via immunoSEQ multiplex PCR, lists solely in-frame clones and lacks some. The sample includes approximately 320,000 clones, under 80% of them seen just once. This CDR3 contains 14 residues. The ends were cut back, 2 bases at V and 5 bases at J, with 12 bases in the middle. Germline V gene sequence: CDR1 MNHNS, CDR2 SASEGT. The J gene is TRBJ1-1, the V gene TRBV6-1; D is perhaps TRBD1 (5 bases). The sequencing input was memory CD4+ T cells sorted from blood. Noted subset: CD45RA-negative fraction. This clonotype was obtained from a man aged 25-40 years in good health. The CDR3 sequence: CASSEWQGQTEAFF. The CDR3 coding sequence is TGTGCCAGCAGTGAATGGCAGGGTCAGACTGAAGCTTTCTTT.